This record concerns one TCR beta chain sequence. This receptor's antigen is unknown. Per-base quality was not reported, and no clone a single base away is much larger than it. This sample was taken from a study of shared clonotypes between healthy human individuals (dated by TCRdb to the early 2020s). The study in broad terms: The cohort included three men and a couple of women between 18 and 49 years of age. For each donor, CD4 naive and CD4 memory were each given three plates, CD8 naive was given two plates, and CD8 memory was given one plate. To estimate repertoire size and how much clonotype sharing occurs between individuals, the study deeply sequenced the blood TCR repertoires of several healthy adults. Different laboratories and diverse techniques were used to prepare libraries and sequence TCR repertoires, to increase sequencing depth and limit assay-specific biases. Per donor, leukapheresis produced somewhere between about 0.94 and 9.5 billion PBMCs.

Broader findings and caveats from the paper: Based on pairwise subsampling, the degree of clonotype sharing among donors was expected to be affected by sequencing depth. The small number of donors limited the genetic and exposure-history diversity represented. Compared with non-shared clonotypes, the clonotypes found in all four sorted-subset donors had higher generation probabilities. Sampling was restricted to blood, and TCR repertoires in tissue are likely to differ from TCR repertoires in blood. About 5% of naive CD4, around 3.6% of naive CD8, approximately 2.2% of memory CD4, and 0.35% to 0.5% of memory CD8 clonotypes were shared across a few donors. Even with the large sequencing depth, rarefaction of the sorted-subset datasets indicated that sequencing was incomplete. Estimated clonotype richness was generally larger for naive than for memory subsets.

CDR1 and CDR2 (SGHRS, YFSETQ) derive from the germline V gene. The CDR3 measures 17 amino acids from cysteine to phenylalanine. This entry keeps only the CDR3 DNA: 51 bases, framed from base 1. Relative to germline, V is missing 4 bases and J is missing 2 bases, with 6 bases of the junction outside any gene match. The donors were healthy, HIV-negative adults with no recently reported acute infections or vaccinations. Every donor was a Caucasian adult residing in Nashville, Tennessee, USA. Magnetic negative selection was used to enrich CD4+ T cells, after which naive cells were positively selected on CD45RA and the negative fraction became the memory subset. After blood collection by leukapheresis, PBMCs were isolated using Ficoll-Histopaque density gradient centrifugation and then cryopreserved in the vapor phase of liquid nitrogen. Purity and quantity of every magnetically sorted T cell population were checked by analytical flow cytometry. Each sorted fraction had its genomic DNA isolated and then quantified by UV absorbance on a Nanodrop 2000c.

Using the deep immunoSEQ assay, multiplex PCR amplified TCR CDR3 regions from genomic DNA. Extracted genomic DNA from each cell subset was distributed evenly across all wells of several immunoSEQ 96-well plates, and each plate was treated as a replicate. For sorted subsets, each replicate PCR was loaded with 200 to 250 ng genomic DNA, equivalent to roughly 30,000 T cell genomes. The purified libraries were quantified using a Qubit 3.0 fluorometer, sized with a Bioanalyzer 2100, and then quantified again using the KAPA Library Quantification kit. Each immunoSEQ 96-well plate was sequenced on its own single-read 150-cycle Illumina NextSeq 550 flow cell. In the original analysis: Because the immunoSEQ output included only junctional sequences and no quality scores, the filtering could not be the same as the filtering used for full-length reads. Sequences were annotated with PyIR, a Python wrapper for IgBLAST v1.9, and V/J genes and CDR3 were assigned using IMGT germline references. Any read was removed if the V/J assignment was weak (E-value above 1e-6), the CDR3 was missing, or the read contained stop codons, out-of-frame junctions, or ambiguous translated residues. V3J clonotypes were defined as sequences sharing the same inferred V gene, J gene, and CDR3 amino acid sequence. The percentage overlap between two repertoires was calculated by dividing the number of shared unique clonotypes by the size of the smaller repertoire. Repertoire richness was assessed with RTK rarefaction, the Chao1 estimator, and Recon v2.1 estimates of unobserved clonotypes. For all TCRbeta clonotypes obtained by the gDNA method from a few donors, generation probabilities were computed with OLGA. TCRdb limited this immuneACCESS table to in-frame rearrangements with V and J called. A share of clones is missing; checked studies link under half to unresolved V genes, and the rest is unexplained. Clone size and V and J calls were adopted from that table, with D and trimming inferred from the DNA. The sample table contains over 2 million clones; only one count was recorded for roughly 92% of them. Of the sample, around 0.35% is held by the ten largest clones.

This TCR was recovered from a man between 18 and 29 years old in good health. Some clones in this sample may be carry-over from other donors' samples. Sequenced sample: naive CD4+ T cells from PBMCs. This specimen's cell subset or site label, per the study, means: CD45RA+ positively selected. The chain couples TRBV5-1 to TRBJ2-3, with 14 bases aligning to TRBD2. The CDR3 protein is CASSRLAGGPITDTQYF. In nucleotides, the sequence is TGCGCCAGCAGCCGACTAGCGGGAGGGCCTATCACAGATACGCAGTATTTT.